A single sample is the source of the 16 T cell receptor beta chains below, sequenced in a study of blood T cell repertoires in COVID-19. Produced via immunoSEQ multiplex PCR; TCRdb's table is partial and in-frame only. In the table there are roughly 92,000 clones, 85% to 90% of which are singletons. The sequencing sample was made of peripheral blood. The receptors were sampled from an elderly woman with active or convalescent COVID-19.

This clone was observed once. J is TRBJ2-1 and V is TRBV6-5, with D possibly being TRBD2 (6 bases). Germline V lookup: CDR1 MNHEY, CDR2 SVGAGI. V dropped 8 bases and J dropped 6 bases, with 17 bases sitting between them. This CDR3 comprises 14 residues. The CDR3, as DNA: TGTGCCAGCGCGGCCGGGTCCGGGAGCAATGAGCAGTTCTTC. This encodes CASAAGSGSNEQFF.

The CDR3 region has the DNA TGTGCCAGCAGGGAGAGACAGGGCTCCTACGAGCAGTACTTC. This sequence encodes CASRERQGSYEQYF. The chain carries TRBV2 and TRBJ2-7, with 7 bases fitting TRBD1. There are 14 residues in the CDR3. The germline CDR1 and CDR2 sequences are SNHLY and FYNNEI. Trimming at V came to 6 bases and at J to 0 bases, leaving 5 bases not matched to a gene.

This rearrangement joins TRBV10-3 to TRBJ2-7; TRBD1 matches 7 bases. Germline loops: CDR1 ENHRY, CDR2 SYGVKD. The CDR3 runs to 14 residues. Trimming removed 6 bases from V and 1 base from J; junction bases left unmatched: 6. The CDR3 loop is CAIRNTTGSYEQYF. DNA for the CDR3: TGTGCCATCAGGAACACGACAGGGTCCTACGAGCAGTACTTC.

The chain combines TRBV28 with TRBJ1-1, with no clear D. The CDR3 covers 14 residues. Trimming shortened V by 5 bases and J by 1 base, and 11 bases separated the two germline ends. Germline loops: CDR1 MDHEN, CDR2 SYDVKM. The CDR3 region is CASSLIRSNTEAFF. The CDR3 coding sequence is TGTGCCAGCAGTCTGATTCGGTCGAACACTGAAGCTTTCTTT. The entire variable domain, with the rest obtained from reference TRBV28 and TRBJ1-1, is as follows: DVKVTQSSRYLVKRTGEKVFLECVQDMDHENMFWYRQDPGLGLRLIYFSYDVKMKEKGDIPEGYSVSREKKERFSLILESASTNQTSMYLCASSLIRSNTEAFFGQGTRLTVV.

This chain joins TRBV13 and TRBJ2-1; a possible D gene is TRBD1 (6 bases). With 4 bases removed from V and 0 bases from J, the gap between germline ends came to 7 bases. This CDR3 has 14 amino acids. The V gene's germline CDR1 is PRHDT and CDR2 FYEKMQ (reference sequence). The CDR3 here is CASSSTGSYNEQFF. The CDR3 DNA follows: TGTGCCAGCAGCTCGACAGGCTCCTACAATGAGCAGTTCTTC.

The chain links TRBV3-1 (or the pseudogene TRBV3-2) to TRBJ1-1, with D perhaps TRBD1 (5 bases). Between the trimmed V and J ends, which lost 2 bases and 4 bases, there was a span of 8 bases. Germline CDR1 reads LGHDT; CDR2 reads YNNKEL (reference sequence). The CDR3 totals 13 residues. The CDR3 spells CASSQRGGTEAFF. CDR3 DNA sequence: TGTGCCAGCAGCCAAAGGGGCGGCACTGAAGCTTTCTTT.

The CDR3 loop reads CSVYNRGTEAFF. As DNA, the CDR3 is TGCAGCGTTTATAACCGAGGAACTGAAGCTTTCTTT. V gene TRBV29-1 combines with J gene TRBJ1-1; D is unclear. V was clipped by 5 bases and J by 5 bases, with 12 bases between them. Germline lookup yields CDR1 SQVTM and CDR2 ANQGSEA. This CDR3 contains 12 residues.

This clone is medium-sized (0.01 to 0.1%) within its sample. Written as DNA, the CDR3 is TGTGCCAGCAGTGAGAGAGCGGGAGATGCGGAGACCCAGTACTTC. It specifies CASSERAGDAETQYF. The chain couples TRBV2 to TRBJ2-5, with 8 positions matching TRBD2. With V trimmed by 3 bases and J by 5 bases, 8 bases remained unmatched. Germline-derived CDR1 and CDR2 are SNHLY and FYNNEI. The CDR3 consists of 15 residues.

The chain has TRBV9 and TRBJ2-1, with a tentative D call TRBD2 (6 bases). The ends were cut back, 2 bases at V and 0 bases at J, with 9 bases in the middle. This CDR3 spans 15 amino acids. Germline V gene data show CDR1 as SGDLS and CDR2 as YYNGEE. CDR3 residues: CASSVGSISYNEQFF. In DNA, the CDR3 is TGTGCCAGCAGCGTCGGGAGTATCTCCTACAATGAGCAGTTCTTC. Drawing the rest from reference TRBV9 and TRBJ2-1, the complete variable domain is DSGVTQTPKHLITATGQRVTLRCSPRSGDLSVYWYQQSLDQGLQFLIQYYNGEERAKGNILERFSAQQFPDLHSELNLSSLELGDSALYFCASSVGSISYNEQFFGPGTRLTVL.

This clone was observed a handful of times. The chain has TRBV6-5 and TRBJ1-1, with D maybe TRBD1 (5 bases). V was cut by 7 bases and J by 3 bases, with 12 bases left in between. Germline assignment: CDR1 MNHEY and CDR2 SVGAGI. The CDR3 is made up of 13 amino acids. The DNA for the CDR3 is TGTGCCAGCAACCAAGGACACTACACTGAAGCTTTCTTT. Protein: CASNQGHYTEAFF.

The chain recombines TRBV7-2 with TRBJ2-5, with 8 bases that match TRBD2. V shed 3 bases and J 4 bases; nucleotides not matched to a gene: 7. Germline V CDR1 and CDR2: SGHTA, FQGNSA. The length of the CDR3 is 15 residues. Here the CDR3 DNA reads TGTGCCAGCAGCTTTAGCGGGATGAGGGCAGAGACCCAGTACTTC. Translation gives CASSFSGMRAETQYF. The full variable domain, its missing parts supplied by reference TRBV7-2 and TRBJ2-5, is GAGVSQSPSNKVTEKGKDVELRCDPISGHTALYWYRQSLGQGLEFLIYFQGNSAPDKSGLPSDRFSAERTGGSVSTLTIQRTQQEDSAVYLCASSFSGMRAETQYFGPGTRLLVL.

The chain combines TRBV6-5 with TRBJ2-3; TRBD2 aligns across 8 bases. Losses at the gene ends were 11 bases for V and 5 bases for J; bases not matched to a gene: 9. Germline V gives CDR1 MNHEY, CDR2 SVGAGI. This CDR3 has 13 amino acids. The CDR3 here is CASHAAGVDTQYF. CDR3 DNA: TGTGCCTCTCATGCAGCGGGAGTAGATACGCAGTATTTT.

J is TRBJ2-3 and V is TRBV11-2, with TRBD2 matching 8 bases. V gave up 5 bases and J gave up 7 bases; unmatched junction bases: 23. From germline, CDR1 is SGHAT and CDR2 FQNNGV. The CDR3 length is 19 residues. CDR3 region: CASSPQVGRVAGRMNTQYF. CDR3 sequence (DNA): TGTGCCAGCAGCCCGCAGGTTGGGAGGGTAGCGGGGCGTATGAATACGCAGTATTTT.

The chain employs TRBV28 and TRBJ2-7; TRBD1 is a possible D gene (7 bases). In germline, CDR1 is MDHEN, CDR2 SYDVKM. Trimming cost V 3 bases and J 3 bases, with 21 bases left between them. CDR3 length: 17 residues. CDR3 protein: CASSLLLGQEGNYEQYF. CDR3 bases: TGTGCCAGCAGTTTGTTGTTAGGACAGGAGGGTAACTACGAGCAGTACTTC.

CDR3 loop: CASRPDRVNEAFF. Written as DNA, the CDR3 is TGTGCCAGCAGACCGGACAGGGTTAATGAAGCTTTCTTT. The chain is built from TRBV7-2 and TRBJ1-1; 8 bases align to TRBD1. Germline trimming cut 6 bases from V and 7 bases from J; bases unmatched to any gene: 7. Germline values: CDR1 SGHTA, CDR2 FQGNSA. There are 13 residues in the CDR3.

The chain couples TRBV6-6 to TRBJ1-4; D is possibly TRBD1 (5 bases). This CDR3 comprises 14 residues. The V gene lost 4 bases and the J gene lost 2 bases, with 8 bases spanning the gap. Germline V lookup: CDR1 MNHNY, CDR2 SVGAGI (reference sequence). CDR3 sequence: CASSLTATNEKLFF. The DNA of the CDR3 is TGTGCCAGCAGTTTGACAGCTACTAATGAAAAACTGTTTTTT.